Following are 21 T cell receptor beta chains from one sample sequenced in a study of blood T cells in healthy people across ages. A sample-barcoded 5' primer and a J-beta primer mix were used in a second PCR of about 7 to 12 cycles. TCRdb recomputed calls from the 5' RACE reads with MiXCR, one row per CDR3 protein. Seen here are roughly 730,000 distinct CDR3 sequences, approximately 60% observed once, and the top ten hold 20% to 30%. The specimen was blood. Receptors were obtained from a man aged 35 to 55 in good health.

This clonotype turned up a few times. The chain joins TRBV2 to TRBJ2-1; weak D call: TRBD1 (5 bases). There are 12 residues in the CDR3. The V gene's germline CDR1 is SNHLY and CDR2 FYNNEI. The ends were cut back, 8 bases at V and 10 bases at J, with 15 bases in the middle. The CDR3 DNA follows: TGTGCCAGCTTCCGCTCCAGACAGGAGCAGTTCTTC. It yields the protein CASFRSRQEQFF.

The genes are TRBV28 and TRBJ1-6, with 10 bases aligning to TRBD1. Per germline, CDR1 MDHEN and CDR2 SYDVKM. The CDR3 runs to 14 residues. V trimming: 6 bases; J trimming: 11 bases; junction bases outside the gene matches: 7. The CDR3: CASRSAGQGTPLHF. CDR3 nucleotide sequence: TGTGCCAGCAGGAGCGCGGGACAGGGGACACCCCTCCACTTT.

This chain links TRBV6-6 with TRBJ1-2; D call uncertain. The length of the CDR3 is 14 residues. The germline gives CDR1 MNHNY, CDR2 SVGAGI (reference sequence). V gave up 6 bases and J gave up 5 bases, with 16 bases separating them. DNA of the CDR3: TGTGCCAGCAGCCTCTCCGTGACAAAATATGGCTACACCTTC. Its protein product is CASSLSVTKYGYTF.

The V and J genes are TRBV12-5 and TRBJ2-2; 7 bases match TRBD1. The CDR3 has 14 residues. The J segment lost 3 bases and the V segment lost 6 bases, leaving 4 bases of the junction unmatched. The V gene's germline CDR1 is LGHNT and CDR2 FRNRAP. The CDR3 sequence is CASGGDSHTGELFF. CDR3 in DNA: TGTGCTAGTGGGGGGGACAGTCACACCGGGGAGCTGTTTTTT.

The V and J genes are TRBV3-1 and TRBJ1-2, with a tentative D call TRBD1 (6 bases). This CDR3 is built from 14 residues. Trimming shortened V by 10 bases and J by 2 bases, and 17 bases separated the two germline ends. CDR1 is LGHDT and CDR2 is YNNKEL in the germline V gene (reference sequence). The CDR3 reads CATTPTGGNYGYTF. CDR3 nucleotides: TGTGCCACCACACCTACGGGGGGCAACTATGGCTACACCTTC.

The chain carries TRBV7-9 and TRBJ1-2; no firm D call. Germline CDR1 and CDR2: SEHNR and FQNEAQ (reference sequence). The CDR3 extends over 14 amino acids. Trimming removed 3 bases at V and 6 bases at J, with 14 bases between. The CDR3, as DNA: TGTGCCAGCAGCTTTGAATTCGAGAGGAATGGCTACACCTTC. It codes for CASSFEFERNGYTF.

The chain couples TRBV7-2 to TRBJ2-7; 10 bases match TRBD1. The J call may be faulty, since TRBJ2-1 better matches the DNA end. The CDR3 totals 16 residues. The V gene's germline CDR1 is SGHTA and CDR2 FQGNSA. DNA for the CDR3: TGTGCCAGCAGCTTAGGTGTCAGACAGGGGGCAGAGGAGCAGTTCTTC. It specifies CASSLGVRQGAEEQFF.

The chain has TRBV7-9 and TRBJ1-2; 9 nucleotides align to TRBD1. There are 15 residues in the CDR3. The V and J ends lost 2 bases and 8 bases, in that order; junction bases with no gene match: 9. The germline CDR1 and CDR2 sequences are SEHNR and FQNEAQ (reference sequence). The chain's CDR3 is CASSLPGQGVFGYTF. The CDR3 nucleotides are TGTGCCAGCAGCTTACCGGGACAGGGTGTTTTCGGCTACACCTTC. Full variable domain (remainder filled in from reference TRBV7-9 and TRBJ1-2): DTGVSQNPRHKITKRGQNVTFRCDPISEHNRLYWYRQTLGQGPEFLTYFQNEAQLEKSRLLSDRFSAERPKGSFSTLEIQRTEQGDSAMYLCASSLPGQGVFGYTFGSGTRLTVV.

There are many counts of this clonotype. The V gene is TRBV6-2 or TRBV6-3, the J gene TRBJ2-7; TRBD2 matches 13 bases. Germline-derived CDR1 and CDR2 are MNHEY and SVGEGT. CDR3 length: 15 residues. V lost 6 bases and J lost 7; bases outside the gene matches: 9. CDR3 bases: TGTGCCAGCAGCCCCGGACTAGCGGGAGTAGGTGAGCAGTACTTC. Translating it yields CASSPGLAGVGEQYF.

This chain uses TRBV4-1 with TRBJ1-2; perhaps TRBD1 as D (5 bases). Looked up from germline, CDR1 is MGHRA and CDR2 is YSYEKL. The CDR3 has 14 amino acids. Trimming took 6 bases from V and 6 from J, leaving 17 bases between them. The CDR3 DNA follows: TGCGCCAGCAGTTACCCCGGGACGAGGGATGGCTACACCTTC. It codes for CASSYPGTRDGYTF.

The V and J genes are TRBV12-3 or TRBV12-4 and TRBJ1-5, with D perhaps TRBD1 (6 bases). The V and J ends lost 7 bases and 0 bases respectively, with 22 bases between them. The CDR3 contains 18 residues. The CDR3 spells CASTSTAGQLTSNQPQHF. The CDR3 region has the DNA TGTGCCAGCACCTCCACCGCGGGACAATTAACTAGCAATCAGCCCCAGCATTTT.

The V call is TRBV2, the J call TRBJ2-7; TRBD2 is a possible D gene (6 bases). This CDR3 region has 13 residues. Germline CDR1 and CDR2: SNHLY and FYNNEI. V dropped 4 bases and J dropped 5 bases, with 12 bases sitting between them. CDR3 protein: CASSAEGTDEQYF. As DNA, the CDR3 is TGTGCCAGCAGTGCGGAGGGAACGGACGAGCAGTACTTC.

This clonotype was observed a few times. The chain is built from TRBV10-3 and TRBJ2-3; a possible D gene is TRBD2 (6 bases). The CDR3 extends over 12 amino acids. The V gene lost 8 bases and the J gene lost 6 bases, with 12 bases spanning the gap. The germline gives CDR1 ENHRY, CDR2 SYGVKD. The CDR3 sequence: CAIGERVDTQYF. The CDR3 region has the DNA TGTGCCATCGGGGAGCGGGTGGATACGCAGTATTTT.

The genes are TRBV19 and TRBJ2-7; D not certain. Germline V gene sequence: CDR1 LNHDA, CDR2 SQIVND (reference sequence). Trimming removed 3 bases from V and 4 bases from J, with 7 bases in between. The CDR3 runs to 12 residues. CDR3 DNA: TGTGCCAGTAGTATCCAAGATTACGAGCAGTACTTC. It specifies CASSIQDYEQYF. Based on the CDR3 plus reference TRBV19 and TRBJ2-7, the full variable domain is DGGITQSPKYLFRKEGQNVTLSCEQNLNHDAMYWYRQDPGQGLRLIYYSQIVNDFQKGDIAEGYSVSREKKESFPLTVTSAQKNPTAFYLCASSIQDYEQYFGPGTRLTVT.

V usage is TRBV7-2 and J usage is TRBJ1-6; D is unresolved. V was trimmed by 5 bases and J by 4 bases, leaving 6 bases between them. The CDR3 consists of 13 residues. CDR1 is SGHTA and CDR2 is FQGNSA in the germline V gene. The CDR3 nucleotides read TGTGCCAGCAGCGCACAATATAATTCACCCCTCCACTTT. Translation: CASSAQYNSPLHF.

The CDR3 DNA is TGTGCCAGCAGTTTAATCAGGGGGCGCGTCGAGAATTCACCCCTCCACTTT. Protein product: CASSLIRGRVENSPLHF. The V gene is TRBV27, the J gene TRBJ1-6; 8 positions agree with TRBD1. V shed 2 bases and J 7 bases; nucleotides not matched to a gene: 10. CDR3 length: 17 amino acids. Germline loops: CDR1 MNHEY, CDR2 SMNVEV (reference sequence).

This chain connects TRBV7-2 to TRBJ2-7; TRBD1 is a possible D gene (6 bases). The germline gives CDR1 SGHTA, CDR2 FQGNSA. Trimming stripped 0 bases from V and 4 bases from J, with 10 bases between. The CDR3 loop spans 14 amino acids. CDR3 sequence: CASSLAPGQYEQYF. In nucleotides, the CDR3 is TGTGCCAGCAGCTTAGCGCCCGGACAGTACGAGCAGTACTTC.

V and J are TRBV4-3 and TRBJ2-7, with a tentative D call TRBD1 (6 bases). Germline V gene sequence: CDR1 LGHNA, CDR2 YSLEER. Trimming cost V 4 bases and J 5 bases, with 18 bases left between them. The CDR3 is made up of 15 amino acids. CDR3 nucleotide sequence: TGCGCCAGCAGCCCGTCGTGGCAGGGGACAAACGAGCAGTACTTC. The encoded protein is CASSPSWQGTNEQYF.

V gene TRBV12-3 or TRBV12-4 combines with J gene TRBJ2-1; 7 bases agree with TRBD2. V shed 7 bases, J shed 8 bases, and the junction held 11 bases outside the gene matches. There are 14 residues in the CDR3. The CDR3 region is CASIRGEGRYEQFF. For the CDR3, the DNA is TGTGCCAGCATTCGGGGGGAGGGCCGGTATGAGCAGTTCTTC.

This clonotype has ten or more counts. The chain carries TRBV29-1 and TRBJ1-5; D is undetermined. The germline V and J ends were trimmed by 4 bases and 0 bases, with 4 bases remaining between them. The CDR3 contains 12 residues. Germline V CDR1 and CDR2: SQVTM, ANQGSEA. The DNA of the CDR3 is TGCAGCGTTGGAGATAGCAATCAGCCCCAGCATTTT. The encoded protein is CSVGDSNQPQHF. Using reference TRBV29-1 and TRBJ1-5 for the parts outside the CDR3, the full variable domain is SAVISQKPSRDICQRGTSLTIQCQVDSQVTMMFWYRQQPGQSLTLIATANQGSEATYESGFVIDKFPISRPNLTFSTLTVSNMSPEDSSIYLCSVGDSNQPQHFGDGTRLSIL.

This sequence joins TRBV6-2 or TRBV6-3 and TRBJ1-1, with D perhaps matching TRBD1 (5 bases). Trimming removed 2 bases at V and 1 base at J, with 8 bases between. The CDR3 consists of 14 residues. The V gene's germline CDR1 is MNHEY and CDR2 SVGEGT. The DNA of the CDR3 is TGTGCCAGCAGTTACAAGACAGAGAACACTGAAGCTTTCTTT. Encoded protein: CASSYKTENTEAFF.